A selection of T cell receptor beta chains follows, all from one sample in a study of glioma-infiltrating T cells. TCRdb passed the multiplex PCR reads through MiXCR, listing each CDR3 protein once. Of over 15,000 distinct CDR3 sequences listed, 58% are singletons. The sample consisted of glioma tissue, nonneoplastic brain tissue, or PBMCs (not recorded which). These receptors all come from a human donor with low-grade glioma or glioblastoma, undergoing nonglioma brain surgery, or in good health (not recorded which). The CDR3 runs from the conserved cysteine through the conserved F or W. The order of the fields is V gene, D gene, J gene, clone size, CDR3 protein, CDR3 DNA. A D gene is named only where the DNA matches it firmly. Only some rows state a clone size, as once, few, many or a class for expanded clones.

TRBV6-1	TRBD1	TRBJ2-7	.	CASTTTGKYEQYF	TGTGCCAGCACTACGACAGGGAAGTACGAGCAGTACTTC
TRBV18	TRBD1	TRBJ1-6	many	CASSLSTGINSPLHF	TGTGCCAGCTCACTCTCGACAGGGATTAATTCACCCCTCCACTTT
TRBV27	TRBD2	TRBJ2-1	.	CATHSLASGGNEQFF	TGTGCCACTCACTCGTTGGCTAGCGGGGGAAATGAGCAGTTCTTC
TRBV27	TRBD1	TRBJ2-1	once	CASSRTGLGEQFF	TGTGCCAGCAGTAGGACAGGGCTCGGTGAGCAGTTCTTC
TRBV7-2	.	TRBJ2-5	.	CASSLEKTQYF	TGTGCCAGCAGCTTAGAAAAGACCCAGTACTTC
TRBV20-1	.	TRBJ2-1	medium-sized	CSASSRSNEQFF	TGCAGTGCTTCGTCGAGGAGCAATGAGCAGTTCTTC
TRBV25-1	.	TRBJ1-1	.	CASSLGMGTEAFF	TGTGCCAGCAGTTTAGGGATGGGCACTGAAGCTTTCTTT
TRBV7-2	.	TRBJ1-5	many	CASSLGYGQSQPQHF	TGTGCCAGCAGCTTAGGGTACGGACAGAGTCAGCCCCAGCATTTT
TRBV7-4	.	TRBJ2-1	.	CASSPGFYNEQFF	TGTGCCAGCAGTCCAGGGTTCTACAATGAGCAGTTCTTC
TRBV18	.	TRBJ1-3	.	CASSPKGDSGNTIYF	TGTGCCAGCTCACCAAAGGGAGATTCTGGAAACACCATATATTTT
TRBV27	.	TRBJ1-5	medium-sized	CASSFGNAQPQHF	TGTGCCAGCAGTTTCGGGAACGCGCAGCCCCAGCATTTT
TRBV29-1	.	TRBJ2-1	once	CSVEGLEGLYEQFF	TGCAGCGTTGAAGGTTTAGAGGGCCTATACGAGCAGTTCTTC
TRBV6-6	.	TRBJ2-5	few	CASSYNQETQYF	TGTGCCAGCAGTTACAACCAAGAGACCCAGTACTTC
TRBV6-6	.	TRBJ1-2	.	CASSTGAYYGYTF	TGTGCCAGCAGTACAGGAGCCTACTATGGCTACACCTTC
TRBV24-1	.	TRBJ1-5	large	CATSDSGPNQPQHF	TGTGCCACCAGTGACTCAGGACCAAATCAGCCCCAGCATTTT
TRBV27	.	TRBJ2-2	.	CASRTYGELFF	TGTGCCAGCAGAACCTACGGGGAGCTGTTTTTT
TRBV7-2	TRBD1	TRBJ2-4	.	CASTGGKGQGDIQYF	TGTGCCAGCACCGGTGGTAAGGGACAGGGGGACATTCAGTACTTC
TRBV6-1	.	TRBJ2-7	.	CASTTGYEQYF	TGTGCCAGCACCACGGGTTACGAGCAGTACTTC
TRBV6-1	.	TRBJ2-7	few	CASRGIPYEQYF	TGTGCCAGCCGGGGGATCCCCTACGAGCAGTACTTC
TRBV20-1	.	TRBJ2-7	few	CSATFGSGLTYEQHF	TGCAGTGCTACCTTTGGTAGCGGACTCACCTACGAGCAGCACTTC
TRBV4-1	.	TRBJ1-2	.	CASSQARGASDYGYTF	TGCGCCAGCAGCCAAGCCAGGGGCGCTTCGGACTATGGCTACACCTTC
TRBV27	TRBD2	TRBJ2-5	many	CASSSMTSGEETQYF	TGTGCCAGCAGTTCTATGACTAGCGGTGAAGAGACCCAGTACTTC
TRBV6-2/TRBV6-3	TRBD2	TRBJ2-7	few	CASSSGGIHEQYF	TGTGCCAGCAGTTCCGGGGGGATCCACGAGCAGTACTTC
TRBV27	TRBD2	TRBJ2-7	once	CASSLVQGGGYEQYF	TGTGCCAGCAGTTTGGTACAGGGCGGGGGGTACGAGCAGTACTTC
TRBV5-5	.	TRBJ2-1	.	CASRGPEQFF	TGTGCCAGCAGAGGGCCTGAGCAGTTCTTC
TRBV6-6	TRBD1	TRBJ1-5	.	CASSSGTGGGQPQHF	TGTGCCAGCAGTTCCGGGACAGGGGGCGGTCAGCCCCAGCATTTT
TRBV20-1	TRBD1	TRBJ1-5	.	CSAMGTGTNQPQHF	TGCAGTGCTATGGGGACAGGAACTAATCAGCCCCAGCATTTT
TRBV2	.	TRBJ1-5	.	CASSFGQPQHF	TGTGCCAGCAGTTTTGGGCAGCCCCAGCATTTT
TRBV19	.	TRBJ2-1	.	CASSAGGKRPNEQFF	TGTGCCAGTAGTGCAGGAGGCAAAAGACCCAATGAGCAGTTCTTC
TRBV10-2	.	TRBJ2-1	.	CASSESRGFHNEQFF	TGCGCCAGCAGTGAGAGTAGAGGGTTCCACAATGAGCAGTTCTTC
TRBV28	TRBD2	TRBJ2-7	.	CASSLSGRTSSYEQYF	TGTGCCAGCAGTTTGAGCGGGAGGACGAGCTCCTACGAGCAGTACTTC
TRBV7-2	.	TRBJ2-7	.	CASSPTLREQYF	TGTGCCAGCAGCCCCACGCTGCGGGAGCAGTACTTC
TRBV29-1	.	TRBJ1-6	once	CSVRREGYNSPLHF	TGCAGCGTTCGCCGCGAAGGATATAATTCACCCCTCCACTTT
TRBV6-1	TRBD1	TRBJ2-5	few	CASIQGAQETQYF	TGTGCCAGCATCCAGGGGGCCCAAGAGACCCAGTACTTC
TRBV28	.	TRBJ1-1	few	CASSLRQSHAFF	TGTGCCAGCAGTTTAAGACAGAGTCACGCTTTCTTT